Presented here are 30 T cell receptor beta chains from one specimen sequenced in a study of control samples from healthy donors and cancer patients. Clones were read by immunoSEQ multiplex PCR, and TCRdb kept only the in-frame ones, dropping some. Altogether 230,000 or so clones are present, about 93% being singletons, with the ten largest covering less than 1.6%. Specimen: blood. Source of these receptors: a man in his fifties in good health.

This clone was detected only once. V and J are TRBV7-2 and TRBJ2-7, with a weak D call TRBD2 (5 bases). CDR1 and CDR2 from the germline V gene are SGHTA and FQGNSA. The CDR3 spans 14 residues. The V and J ends lost 5 bases and 5 bases respectively, with 16 bases between them. CDR3 nucleotides: TGTGCCAGCAGCGCCGCGGGTGGTCAGGACGAGCAGTACTTC. This translates into CASSAAGGQDEQYF. Looking up the rest from reference TRBV7-2 and TRBJ2-7 gives the full variable domain: GAGVSQSPSNKVTEKGKDVELRCDPISGHTALYWYRQSLGQGLEFLIYFQGNSAPDKSGLPSDRFSAERTGGSVSTLTIQRTQQEDSAVYLCASSAAGGQDEQYFGPGTRLTVT.

This clone was picked up one time. This chain joins TRBV6-1 and TRBJ2-3; unclear D gene. This CDR3 spans 13 amino acids. CDR1 and CDR2 from the germline V gene are MNHNS and SASEGT. Trimming cost V 1 base and J 6 bases, with 8 bases left between them. The CDR3 is CASSEGSGDTQYF. For the CDR3, the DNA is TGTGCCAGCAGTGAAGGCAGTGGGGATACGCAGTATTTT.

This chain connects TRBV11-3 to TRBJ2-7, with D perhaps TRBD1 (6 bases). Germline values: CDR1 SGHNT, CDR2 YENEEA. The CDR3 is 14 amino acids. Trimming pared 7 bases from V and 7 bases from J, leaving 20 bases between. The CDR3 spells CASNWGLGLWEQYV. Written as DNA, the CDR3 is TGTGCCAGCAACTGGGGGCTAGGCTTATGGGAGCAGTACGTC.

The V call is TRBV4-3, the J call TRBJ2-1; D is uncertain. CDR1 and CDR2 from the germline V gene are LGHNA and YSLEER. CDR3 size: 15 residues. The V end lost 1 base, the J end lost 0 bases, and 7 bases lay between the germline ends. The CDR3 DNA sequence: TGCGCCAGCAGCCAAGTTATGAGCTCCTACAATGAGCAGTTCTTC. Translating gives CASSQVMSSYNEQFF.

The chain has TRBV2 and TRBJ2-7; no reliable D call. Germline V gene data show CDR1 as SNHLY and CDR2 as FYNNEI. The ends were cut back, 7 bases at V and 5 bases at J, with 9 bases in the middle. The CDR3 has 11 residues. Written as DNA, the CDR3 is TGTGCCAGCACCCCCTACGACGAGCAGTACTTC. It is translated as CASTPYDEQYF.

This chain uses TRBV28 with TRBJ1-4, with no clear D. CDR3 length equals 16 residues. The V end lost 2 bases, the J end lost 8 bases, and 18 bases lay between the germline ends. CDR1 is MDHEN and CDR2 is SYDVKM in the germline V gene. The CDR3 sequence: CASSLGGPKTAEKLFF. The CDR3 region has the DNA TGTGCCAGCAGTTTAGGCGGACCCAAGACGGCCGAAAAACTGTTTTTT.

A few counts support this clone. The chain combines TRBV29-1 with TRBJ2-7; D is ambiguous. The CDR3 loop spans 11 amino acids. From germline, CDR1 is SQVTM and CDR2 ANQGSEA. V lost 8 bases to trimming and J lost 3 bases, with 11 bases between them. The CDR3 DNA follows: TGCAGCTGCCGTAATAGCTACGAGCAGTACTTC. Translated: CSCRNSYEQYF.

The gene calls are TRBV18 and TRBJ1-3; D is uncertain. The V and J ends lost 4 bases and 4 bases respectively, with 20 bases between them. The V gene's germline CDR1 is KGHSH and CDR2 LQKENI. This CDR3 is built from 17 residues. The CDR3 here is CASSQENHRALGNTIYF. The CDR3, as DNA: TGTGCCAGCTCACAAGAAAACCACCGGGCACTCGGAAACACCATATATTTT.

This clone was observed once. The chain couples TRBV13 to TRBJ2-5; 9 positions match TRBD1. The CDR3 loop spans 12 amino acids. Germline CDR1 is PRHDT and CDR2 is FYEKMQ (reference sequence). J was trimmed by 9 bases and V by 1 base; bases with no gene match: 0. This chain's CDR3 is CASSLDRGPQYF. The CDR3 coding sequence is TGTGCCAGCAGCTTAGACAGGGGGCCCCAGTACTTC.

The chain links TRBV7-9 to TRBJ1-1, with TRBD1 matching over 7 bases. CDR1 and CDR2 (germline): SEHNR, FQNEAQ (reference sequence). This CDR3 contains 14 residues. V lost 3 bases, J lost 1 base, and 2 bases stayed unmatched. The CDR3 sequence: CASSFYRGNTEAFF. CDR3 sequence (DNA): TGTGCCAGCAGCTTCTACAGGGGGAACACTGAAGCTTTCTTT.

V and J are TRBV6-5 and TRBJ1-1; no clear D. The V end lost 6 bases, the J end lost 1 base, and 9 bases lay between the germline ends. This CDR3 region has 13 residues. The germline gives CDR1 MNHEY, CDR2 SVGAGI. CDR3 nucleotides: TGTGCCAGCAGCGCCAACGGGAACACTGAAGCTTTCTTT. Translating gives CASSANGNTEAFF.

DNA of the CDR3: TGTGCCAGCAGTTACTCGGCTGACCCCTACAATGAGCAGTTCTTC. Translated: CASSYSADPYNEQFF. The J gene is TRBJ2-1, the V gene TRBV6-5; D is ambiguous. CDR1 MNHEY and CDR2 SVGAGI come from the germline V gene. V lost 0 bases and J lost 2, with 8 bases in between. The CDR3 has 15 residues.

The chain recombines TRBV6-5 with TRBJ2-1; no firm D call. Trimming pared 0 bases from V and 5 bases from J, leaving 8 bases between. CDR1 and CDR2 (germline): MNHEY, SVGAGI. The CDR3 length is 14 residues. This CDR3 reads CASSYSGRNNEQFF. The CDR3 DNA reads TGTGCCAGCAGTTACTCCGGTCGGAACAATGAGCAGTTCTTC.

This clone was detected once. The V gene is TRBV10-1, the J gene TRBJ2-3; 8 bases are shared with TRBD1. The CDR3 sequence is 16 residues long. Trimming at V came to 0 bases and at J to 3 bases, leaving 5 bases not matched to a gene. Germline V CDR1 and CDR2: WNHNN, SYGVQD (reference sequence). The CDR3 loop is CASSESTGQVTDTQYF. CDR3 nucleotides: TGCGCCAGCAGTGAGTCGACGGGACAGGTTACAGATACGCAGTATTTT.

The V and J genes are TRBV4-1 and TRBJ1-6; D may be TRBD1 (5 bases). Between the trimmed V and J ends, which lost 4 bases and 7 bases, there was a span of 17 bases. CDR1 and CDR2 (germline): MGHRA, YSYEKL. This CDR3 contains 16 residues. The CDR3 DNA reads as TGCGCCAGCAGCCCTACGGACAAAGTAAGAAATTCACCCCTCCACTTT. It encodes CASSPTDKVRNSPLHF.

The rearrangement links TRBV27 to TRBJ2-5; no definite D call. V was pared by 6 bases and J by 3 bases, with 11 bases between. CDR1 is MNHEY, CDR2 SMNVEV, per germline (reference sequence). The CDR3 covers 13 residues. This CDR3 is CASRTLSEETQYF. CDR3 sequence (DNA): TGTGCCAGCAGGACACTATCTGAAGAGACCCAGTACTTC.

J is TRBJ1-2 and V is TRBV5-6, with a tentative D call TRBD1 (5 bases). The CDR3 has 14 residues. The V end was cut by 0 bases, the J end by 4 bases, with 10 bases between. Germline V gene lookup returns CDR1 SGHDT and CDR2 YYEEEE. The CDR3 region has the DNA TGTGCCAGCAGCTTGGCACAGGAGCTCTATGGCTACACCTTC. It is translated as CASSLAQELYGYTF.

CDR3 protein: CASSSLDGYNSPLHF. The CDR3 nucleotides read TGTGCCAGCAGTTCTCTCGACGGTTATAATTCACCCCTCCACTTT. This chain uses TRBV28 with TRBJ1-6; D is ambiguous. The CDR3 contains 15 residues. The germline V gene encodes CDR1 MDHEN and CDR2 SYDVKM. Trimming took 4 bases from V and 4 from J, leaving 11 bases between them. Full variable domain (missing parts from reference TRBV28 and TRBJ1-6): DVKVTQSSRYLVKRTGEKVFLECVQDMDHENMFWYRQDPGLGLRLIYFSYDVKMKEKGDIPEGYSVSREKKERFSLILESASTNQTSMYLCASSSLDGYNSPLHFGNGTRLTVT.

The V call is TRBV5-5, the J call TRBJ2-7, with a weak D call TRBD1 (6 bases). This CDR3 contains 16 residues. V was shortened by 4 bases and J by 5 bases, with 22 bases between the two germline ends. Germline CDR1 and CDR2: SGHKS and YYEKEE (reference sequence). The CDR3 nucleotides read TGTGCCAGCAGCATCCGCCTATGGCAGGGGATCGACGAGCAGTACTTC. This translates into CASSIRLWQGIDEQYF.

V gene TRBV14 combines with J gene TRBJ2-1; D unclear. The CDR3 length is 13 residues. V gave up 2 bases and J gave up 9 bases, with 11 bases separating them. Germline V gene lookup returns CDR1 SGHDN and CDR2 FVKESK. The CDR3 DNA reads as TGTGCCAGCAGCCAAAACCTAGTTGGTGAGCAGTTCTTC. It is translated as CASSQNLVGEQFF.

V is TRBV13 and J is TRBJ2-5, with 11 nucleotides matching TRBD1. Trimming at V came to 5 bases and at J to 6 bases, leaving 11 bases not matched to a gene. The CDR3 contains 16 residues. Germline loops: CDR1 PRHDT, CDR2 FYEKMQ (reference sequence). CDR3 nucleotide sequence: TGTGCCAGCAGCGGACCCGGGACAGGGGGTGGTAAGACCCAGTACTTC. Residues: CASSGPGTGGGKTQYF.

This rearrangement joins TRBV28 to TRBJ1-2; 7 positions match TRBD1. J was trimmed by 4 bases and V by 5 bases; bases with no gene match: 7. CDR3 length: 14 amino acids. The germline V gene encodes CDR1 MDHEN and CDR2 SYDVKM. CDR3 amino acids: CASSIVDRSYGYTF. The CDR3 DNA reads as TGTGCCAGCAGTATCGTGGACAGGAGCTATGGCTACACCTTC.

Regarding this clone: Its ends do not fully match the called genes, so a read error is possible. V usage is TRBV7-7 and J usage is TRBJ2-2, with D tentatively TRBD2 (6 bases). The germline gives CDR1 SSHAT, CDR2 FNYEAQ (reference sequence). The CDR3 has 15 amino acids. CDR3 sequence: CASSPRKGGTGELFF. The CDR3 coding sequence is TGTGCTAGCAGCCCCCGCAAGGGAGGCACCGGGGAGCTGTTTTTT.

The sample holds one count of this clone. The gene calls are TRBV7-2 and TRBJ1-6, with 7 bases matching TRBD1. J was trimmed by 2 bases and V by 7 bases; bases with no gene match: 8. The CDR3 consists of 16 residues. From germline, CDR1 is SGHTA and CDR2 FQGNSA. This chain's CDR3 is CASIRGGVPYNSPLHF. The CDR3 nucleotides are TGTGCCAGCATCAGGGGGGGGGTCCCCTATAATTCACCCCTCCACTTT.

The genes are TRBV11-2 and TRBJ1-2; weak D call: TRBD1 (5 bases). The CDR3 is made up of 14 amino acids. With 5 bases removed from V and 6 bases from J, the gap between germline ends came to 16 bases. Germline V CDR1 and CDR2: SGHAT, FQNNGV. Written as DNA, the CDR3 is TGTGCCAGCAGCCCCCAGGCGGGGCGGAATGGCTACACCTTC. Amino acids: CASSPQAGRNGYTF.

The V call is TRBV11-2, the J call TRBJ1-4; D not certain. The CDR3 is 15 amino acids. Germline-derived CDR1 and CDR2 are SGHAT and FQNNGV. V lost 7 bases and J 0 bases, leaving 12 bases between the germline ends. CDR3 DNA sequence: TGTGCCAGCACCCAGGATGGGACAACTAATGAAAAACTGTTTTTT. Its translation is CASTQDGTTNEKLFF.

This chain connects TRBV20-1 to TRBJ2-5; either TRBD1 or TRBD2 may fit D (5 bases each). The CDR3 has 11 amino acids. Germline assignment: CDR1 DFQATT and CDR2 SNEGSKA (reference sequence). The V and J ends lost 2 bases and 5 bases respectively, with 6 bases between them. DNA of the CDR3: TGCAGTGCTAGATGGGGGGAGACCCAGTACTTC. Translating gives CSARWGETQYF.

The genes are TRBV5-1 and TRBJ2-1, with D possibly being TRBD1 (6 bases). Looked up from germline, CDR1 is SGHRS and CDR2 is YFSETQ. The CDR3 is 14 amino acids. V was pared by 5 bases and J by 4 bases, with 13 bases between. For the CDR3, the DNA is TGCGCCAGCAGGTTCCGGGACACTTACAATGAGCAGTTCTTC. This codes for CASRFRDTYNEQFF.

The CDR3 DNA follows: TGTGCCAGCAGCAAGATCCTATACAATGAGCAGTTCTTC. It specifies CASSKILYNEQFF. The chain recombines TRBV6-5 with TRBJ2-1, with unresolved D. The CDR3 is 13 amino acids. V shed 6 bases and J shed 4 bases, with 10 bases lying between them. Germline CDR1 MNHEY, CDR2 SVGAGI.

The sample holds one count of this clone. The V and J genes are TRBV5-4 and TRBJ1-1; D gene uncertain. The CDR3 spans 14 residues. Trimming stripped 6 bases from V and 6 bases from J, with 18 bases between. CDR1 SGHNT and CDR2 YYREEE come from the germline V gene (reference sequence). The CDR3 here is CASTASGEFSEAFF. The DNA for the CDR3 is TGTGCCAGCACAGCATCCGGGGAGTTCTCTGAAGCTTTCTTT.